A single sample is the source of the 13 T cell receptor beta chains below, sequenced in a study of blood T cell repertoires in COVID-19. Repertoires were generated with immunoSEQ multiplex PCR, while TCRdb's copy carries only in-frame clones and drops some. The repertoire includes 180,000 or so clones, approximately 83% of them detected once, and less than 3% sits in the top ten. Material: peripheral blood. The receptors come from a human donor with acute or convalescent COVID-19. The donor label of this sample is uncertain.

The chain combines TRBV19 with TRBJ2-3, with D maybe TRBD1 (6 bases). CDR1 and CDR2 (germline): LNHDA, SQIVND (reference sequence). CDR3 size: 16 residues. V was pared by 4 bases and J by 5 bases, with 19 bases between. The CDR3, as DNA: TGTGCCAGTAGTACGCTCTACAGGGTAGGGGGAGATACGCAGTATTTT. This gives the protein CASSTLYRVGGDTQYF.

The V call is TRBV6-5, the J call TRBJ2-7; 9 bases are shared with TRBD2. V lost 1 base to trimming and J lost 5 bases; unmatched junction nucleotides: 9. CDR1 is MNHEY, CDR2 SVGAGI, per germline. This CDR3 has 16 residues. The CDR3: CASSYFPSGNQNEQYF. CDR3 nucleotides: TGTGCCAGCAGTTACTTCCCTAGCGGGAATCAGAACGAGCAGTACTTC.

The J gene is TRBJ1-1, the V gene TRBV5-1; D call uncertain. V lost 3 bases to trimming and J lost 0 bases, with 9 bases between them. This CDR3 spans 14 amino acids. Germline V gives CDR1 SGHRS, CDR2 YFSETQ. CDR3 nucleotides: TGCGCCAGCAGCTCGGACGGGATGAACACTGAAGCTTTCTTT. It is translated as CASSSDGMNTEAFF.

The rearrangement uses TRBV28 and TRBJ2-7; 8 nucleotides line up with TRBD2. The ends lost 7 bases at V and 1 base at J; junction bases unmatched: 3. The length of the CDR3 is 13 residues. Germline CDR1 and CDR2: MDHEN and SYDVKM. The CDR3 DNA follows: TGTGCCAGCAAGCCTAGCGGGTCCTACGAGCAGTACTTC. Residues: CASKPSGSYEQYF. The whole variable domain, remainder taken from reference TRBV28 and TRBJ2-7, is DVKVTQSSRYLVKRTGEKVFLECVQDMDHENMFWYRQDPGLGLRLIYFSYDVKMKEKGDIPEGYSVSREKKERFSLILESASTNQTSMYLCASKPSGSYEQYFGPGTRLTVT.

CDR3 sequence reads: CAPRGRRTGNTGELFF. The CDR3 region has the DNA TGCGCTCCCCGGGGACGTCGGACAGGGAACACCGGGGAGCTGTTTTTT. The chain recombines TRBV10-1 with TRBJ2-2, with 7 bases identical to TRBD1. This CDR3 has 16 amino acids. The germline V gene has CDR1 WNHNN and CDR2 SYGVQD (reference sequence).

This chain links TRBV6-4 with TRBJ1-6; a weak D match, TRBD1 (5 bases). Deletions cut 2 bases from V and 9 bases from J, with 11 bases between. The CDR3 sequence is 14 residues long. The germline CDR1 and CDR2 sequences are MRHNA and SNTAGT. In DNA, the CDR3 is TGTGCCAGCAGTGACGCAGGGAGGTCTTCACCCCTCCACTTT. It yields the protein CASSDAGRSSPLHF.

V gene TRBV3-1 (or the pseudogene TRBV3-2) combines with J gene TRBJ2-5; no clear D. Germline V CDR1 and CDR2: LGHDT, YNNKEL (reference sequence). Trimming stripped 0 bases from V and 2 bases from J, with 10 bases between. This CDR3 spans 15 amino acids. The CDR3 spells CASSQELIAQETQYF. CDR3 coding DNA: TGTGCCAGCAGCCAAGAACTAATCGCTCAAGAGACCCAGTACTTC.

This clone was detected only a few times. The chain combines TRBV7-8 with TRBJ2-7, with 11 positions matching TRBD1. CDR3 length equals 13 residues. J lost 7 bases, V lost 3 bases, and 2 bases had no gene match. CDR1 and CDR2 from the germline V gene are SGHVS and FQNEAQ. CDR3 coding DNA: TGTGCCAGCAGCTTCGGGACAGGGGGAGAGCAGTACTTC. Its protein product is CASSFGTGGEQYF.

This chain joins TRBV5-6 and TRBJ2-4; 8 bases line up with TRBD1. CDR1 SGHDT and CDR2 YYEEEE come from the germline V gene. The CDR3 contains 16 residues. Losses at the gene ends were 4 bases for V and 9 bases for J; bases not matched to a gene: 15. Written as DNA, the CDR3 is TGTGCCAGCAGCGTTGGGACAGGTCATCTCGGAGGCATTCAGTACTTC. Translation: CASSVGTGHLGGIQYF. The variable domain in full, completed from reference TRBV5-6 and TRBJ2-4, reads DAGVTQSPTHLIKTRGQQVTLRCSPKSGHDTVSWYQQALGQGPQFIFQYYEEEERQRGNFPDRFSGHQFPNYSSELNVNALLLGDSALYLCASSVGTGHLGGIQYFGAGTRLSVL.

This clone appeared a few times. The V and J genes are TRBV25-1 and TRBJ1-2; D not resolved. Germline CDR1 and CDR2: MGHDK and SYGVNS. The germline V and J ends were trimmed by 4 bases and 10 bases, with 10 bases remaining between them. The CDR3 has 11 amino acids. The CDR3 region is CASSGFTAYTF. CDR3 DNA sequence: TGTGCCAGCAGTGGATTTACAGCCTACACCTTC.

The chain is built from TRBV28 and TRBJ1-1, with 7 bases matching TRBD1. This CDR3 comprises 14 residues. Per the germline V gene, CDR1 is MDHEN and CDR2 is SYDVKM. V dropped 4 bases and J dropped 4; count of bases not matched to a gene: 6. The CDR3 spells CASSSPAGGTEAFF. The CDR3 DNA follows: TGTGCCAGCAGTTCCCCGGCAGGGGGCACTGAAGCTTTCTTT. Combining the CDR3 with reference TRBV28 and TRBJ1-1 gives the whole variable domain DVKVTQSSRYLVKRTGEKVFLECVQDMDHENMFWYRQDPGLGLRLIYFSYDVKMKEKGDIPEGYSVSREKKERFSLILESASTNQTSMYLCASSSPAGGTEAFFGQGTRLTVV.

Only a few counts were recorded for this clone. The chain carries TRBV9 and TRBJ2-7; a possible D gene is TRBD2 (5 bases). CDR1 is SGDLS and CDR2 is YYNGEE in the germline V gene. The CDR3 extends over 14 amino acids. The V and J ends lost 1 base and 5 bases respectively, with 13 bases between them. The CDR3 sequence: CASSVKGLGDEQYF. The CDR3, as DNA: TGTGCCAGCAGCGTAAAGGGTCTGGGAGACGAGCAGTACTTC.

This clone was found a few times. The CDR3 loop reads CASKIRTLAYEQYF. In nucleotides, the CDR3 is TGTGCCAGTAAGATTCGGACACTCGCCTACGAGCAGTACTTC. V is TRBV6-5 and J is TRBJ2-7; perhaps TRBD1 as D (5 bases). Germline V lookup: CDR1 MNHEY, CDR2 SVGAGI. With 9 bases removed from V and 2 bases from J, the gap between germline ends came to 17 bases. The CDR3 is 14 residues long.